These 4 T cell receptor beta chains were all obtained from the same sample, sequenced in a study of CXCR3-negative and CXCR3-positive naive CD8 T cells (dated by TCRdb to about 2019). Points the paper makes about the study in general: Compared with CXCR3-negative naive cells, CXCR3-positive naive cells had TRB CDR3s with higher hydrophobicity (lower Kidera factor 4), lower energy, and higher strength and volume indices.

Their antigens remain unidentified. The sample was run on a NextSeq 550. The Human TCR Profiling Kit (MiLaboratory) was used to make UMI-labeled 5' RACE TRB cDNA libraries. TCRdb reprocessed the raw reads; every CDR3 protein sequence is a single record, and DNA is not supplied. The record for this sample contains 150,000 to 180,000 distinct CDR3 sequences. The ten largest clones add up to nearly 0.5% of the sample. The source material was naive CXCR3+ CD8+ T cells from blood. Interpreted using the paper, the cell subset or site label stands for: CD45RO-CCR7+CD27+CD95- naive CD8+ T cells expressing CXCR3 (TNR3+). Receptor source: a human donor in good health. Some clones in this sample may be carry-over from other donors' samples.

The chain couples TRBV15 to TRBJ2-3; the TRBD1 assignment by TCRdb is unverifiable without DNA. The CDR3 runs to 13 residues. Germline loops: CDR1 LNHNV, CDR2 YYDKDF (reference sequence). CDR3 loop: CATSRGDGVTQYF.

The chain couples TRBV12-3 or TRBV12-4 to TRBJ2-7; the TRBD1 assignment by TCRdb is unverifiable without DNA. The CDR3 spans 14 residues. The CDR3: CASNAGGPNYEQYF.

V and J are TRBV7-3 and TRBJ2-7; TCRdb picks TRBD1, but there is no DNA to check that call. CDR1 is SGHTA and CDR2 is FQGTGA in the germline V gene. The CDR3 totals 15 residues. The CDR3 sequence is CASSLTGYDRGEQYF.

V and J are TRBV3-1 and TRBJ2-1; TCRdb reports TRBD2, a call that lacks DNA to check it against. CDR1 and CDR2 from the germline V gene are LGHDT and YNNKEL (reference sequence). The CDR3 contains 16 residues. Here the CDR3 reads CASSQPRDYSYNEQFF.